These 27 T cell receptor beta chains were sequenced from one sample in a study of shared T cell receptors in the human thymus (dated by TCRdb to 2020 to 2023). The method behind the library was the immunoSEQ multiplex PCR assay. Held by TCRdb, this immuneACCESS table contains in-frame sequences only and omits some clones. Under half of the omission traces to an unresolved V gene where checked; the cause of the rest is unknown. Recorded for this sample are approximately 760,000 clones; 70% to 90% of them occurred a single time. The ten largest clonotypes hold over 0.008% of the sample. These same records also appear under a second study, on human thymus T cells.

The sample taken for sequencing was thymocytes. The receptors stem from a girl under three years old with a congenital heart defect. Donor details come from another sample of the same person, matched by shared clones.

CDR3 protein: CASRVYCDSYNEQFF. CDR3 in DNA: TGTGCCAGCCGGGTTTATTGTGATTCCTACAATGAGCAGTTCTTC. This chain connects TRBV9 to TRBJ2-1, with no clear D. V lost 7 bases, J lost 1 base, and 15 bases lay in between. Germline CDR1 reads SGDLS; CDR2 reads YYNGEE. This CDR3 is 15 amino acids long.

Points on this clone: The same CDR3 is also encoded by other DNA sequences in this sample. J is TRBJ2-7 and V is TRBV7-9; TRBD1 aligns across 11 bases. The CDR3 has 15 amino acids. Germline CDR1 and CDR2: SEHNR and FQNEAQ (reference sequence). The junction had 4 bases not matched to a gene; V was cut back by 5 bases and J by 1 base. The CDR3 DNA reads as TGTGCCAGCAGCCCCGGGACAGGGGGTTCCTACGAGCAGTACTTC. Its translation is CASSPGTGGSYEQYF.

This chain connects TRBV10-3 to TRBJ1-2, with D maybe TRBD1 (6 bases). Germline-derived CDR1 and CDR2 are ENHRY and SYGVKD. CDR3 length: 13 residues. V gave up 7 bases and J gave up 7 bases, with 16 bases separating them. For the CDR3, the DNA is TGTGCCATCAACCCCAGCGTAGGGGGTGGCTACACCTTC. Its translation is CAINPSVGGGYTF.

This rearrangement joins TRBV4-1 to TRBJ1-1; a weak D match, TRBD1 (6 bases). Trimming pared 3 bases from V and 0 bases from J, leaving 11 bases between. This CDR3 has 15 residues. Germline V gives CDR1 MGHRA, CDR2 YSYEKL. The CDR3 loop reads CASSHGQTLNTEAFF. The CDR3 region has the DNA TGCGCCAGCAGCCACGGACAGACCTTGAACACTGAAGCTTTCTTT.

The rearrangement links TRBV5-1 to TRBJ1-1, with D perhaps TRBD1 (5 bases). V gave up 5 bases and J gave up 1 base, with 24 bases separating them. CDR1 SGHRS and CDR2 YFSETQ come from the germline V gene. CDR3 size: 18 residues. This CDR3 reads CASRAWFGPRGRNTEAFF. The CDR3 region has the DNA TGCGCCAGCAGAGCTTGGTTCGGTCCTAGGGGTCGGAACACTGAAGCTTTCTTT.

This clone was picked up one time. The chain is built from TRBV27 and TRBJ2-4; the D gene is possibly TRBD1 (5 bases). Between the trimmed V and J ends, which lost 2 bases and 4 bases, there was a span of 9 bases. Germline CDR1 reads MNHEY; CDR2 reads SMNVEV (reference sequence). The CDR3 has 14 amino acids. This CDR3 is CASSLSRVKNIQYF. DNA for the CDR3: TGTGCCAGCAGTTTAAGCAGGGTGAAAAACATTCAGTACTTC.

The J gene is TRBJ1-2, the V gene TRBV6-1; 7 bases fit TRBD1. The germline V gene has CDR1 MNHNS and CDR2 SASEGT. The CDR3 is made up of 13 amino acids. With V trimmed by 4 bases and J by 4 bases, 3 bases remained unmatched. Written as DNA, the CDR3 is TGTGCCAGCAGTGTTGGGACAGCCTATGGCTACACCTTC. Translation gives CASSVGTAYGYTF.

This chain connects TRBV5-8 to TRBJ1-2; no firm D call. The germline gives CDR1 SGHTS, CDR2 YDEGEE. V gave up 4 bases and J gave up 4 bases, with 11 bases separating them. This CDR3 spans 13 amino acids. In DNA, the CDR3 is TGTGCCAGCAGCCAGGTGGCAGTCTATGGCTACACCTTC. This translates into CASSQVAVYGYTF.

This sequence joins TRBV5-4 and TRBJ2-2; 10 positions match TRBD2. V lost 1 base to trimming and J lost 3 bases; unmatched junction nucleotides: 3. This CDR3 has 16 amino acids. Germline V gives CDR1 SGHNT, CDR2 YYREEE (reference sequence). CDR3 residues: CASSLTSGEHTGELFF. The CDR3 DNA sequence: TGTGCCAGCAGCTTGACTAGCGGGGAGCACACCGGGGAGCTGTTTTTT.

The rearrangement links TRBV4-2 to TRBJ2-7, with TRBD2 matching over 8 bases. Germline CDR1 LGHNA, CDR2 YNFKEQ. The CDR3 covers 16 residues. With 4 bases clipped from V and 7 bases from J, the junction kept 15 bases outside the gene matches. The chain's CDR3 is CASSPRRAGGLAEQYF. Written as DNA, the CDR3 is TGTGCCAGCAGCCCCCGACGGGCGGGGGGACTTGCGGAGCAGTACTTC.

The chain's CDR3 is CASGKTGQGANQPQHF. In nucleotides, the CDR3 is TGTGCCAGCGGCAAAACCGGACAGGGGGCGAATCAGCCCCAGCATTTT. The chain combines TRBV7-9 with TRBJ1-5, with 11 bases matching TRBD1. Germline V gene lookup returns CDR1 SEHNR and CDR2 FQNEAQ (reference sequence). The V gene end was trimmed by 8 bases and the J gene end by 4 bases; junction bases not matched to a gene: 10. This CDR3 region has 16 residues.

J is TRBJ1-1 and V is TRBV5-4, with D possibly being TRBD1 (5 bases). The germline gives CDR1 SGHNT, CDR2 YYREEE (reference sequence). The CDR3 covers 16 residues. The V and J ends lost 3 bases and 0 bases respectively, with 15 bases between them. The CDR3 is CASSSPSGGMNTEAFF. The CDR3 DNA sequence: TGTGCCAGCAGCTCTCCTAGCGGGGGGATGAACACTGAAGCTTTCTTT.

The rearrangement uses TRBV14 and TRBJ1-5; D ambiguous. Germline V gene lookup returns CDR1 SGHDN and CDR2 FVKESK. Trimming took off 1 base at V and 7 bases at J, with 8 bases between the two ends. The CDR3 consists of 13 residues. The CDR3 DNA reads TGTGCCAGCAGCCAAGTCTCGCGACAGCCCCAGCATTTT. It specifies CASSQVSRQPQHF.

This clone has only a few counts. The chain has TRBV28 and TRBJ2-1; 9 bases align to TRBD1. Trimming cost V 3 bases and J 5 bases; bases outside gene matches: 17. This CDR3 has 19 residues. The V gene's germline CDR1 is MDHEN and CDR2 SYDVKM. The CDR3 is CASSFGEGQGHILDNEQFF. CDR3 bases: TGTGCCAGCAGTTTCGGGGAAGGACAGGGGCATATCTTAGACAATGAGCAGTTCTTC.

This chain links TRBV30 with TRBJ1-5; possible D gene TRBD1, 6 bases. In germline, CDR1 is GTSNPN, CDR2 SVGIG (reference sequence). The CDR3 loop spans 15 amino acids. V lost 1 base and J lost 4, with 14 bases in between. Here the CDR3 reads CAWSGKGQKNQPQHF. The CDR3 DNA reads as TGTGCCTGGAGTGGCAAAGGACAGAAGAATCAGCCCCAGCATTTT.

The gene calls are TRBV7-6 and TRBJ2-2; D remains unclear. The CDR3 runs 13 residues. Deletions cut 2 bases from V and 5 bases from J, with 6 bases between. From germline, CDR1 is SGHVS and CDR2 FNYEAQ. CDR3 DNA: TGTGCCAGCAGCTTACTCAGGACCGGGGAGCTGTTTTTT. It specifies CASSLLRTGELFF.

The chain employs TRBV7-2 and TRBJ1-1; 7 positions agree with TRBD1. V shed 4 bases and J 4 bases; nucleotides not matched to a gene: 12. This CDR3 contains 16 residues. Per the germline V gene, CDR1 is SGHTA and CDR2 is FQGNSA. The CDR3 region is CASSWVHRQGGTEAFF. The CDR3 bases are TGTGCCAGCAGCTGGGTTCATCGACAGGGTGGCACTGAAGCTTTCTTT.

The rearrangement links TRBV11-2 to TRBJ1-5; 10 bases match TRBD1. Germline V CDR1 and CDR2: SGHAT, FQNNGV. With 5 bases clipped from V and 2 bases from J, the junction kept 6 bases outside the gene matches. This CDR3 has 16 amino acids. The CDR3: CASSTTGGKGNQPQHF. CDR3 coding DNA: TGTGCCAGCAGCACGACAGGGGGCAAGGGCAATCAGCCCCAGCATTTT.

J is TRBJ1-2 and V is TRBV6-1; no definite D call. Germline lookup yields CDR1 MNHNS and CDR2 SASEGT. The CDR3 contains 11 residues. V lost 1 base to trimming and J lost 14 bases, with 11 bases between them. The CDR3 DNA is TGTGCCAGCAGTGAAGGGCTGCCCCATACCTTC. It translates to CASSEGLPHTF.

This chain joins TRBV5-1 and TRBJ1-2, with D perhaps matching TRBD1 (5 bases). The V gene lost 1 base and the J gene lost 7 bases, with 11 bases spanning the gap. CDR3 length: 13 residues. CDR1 is SGHRS and CDR2 is YFSETQ in the germline V gene. The CDR3 spells CASSLFRDRGYTF. The CDR3 nucleotides read TGCGCCAGCAGCTTGTTCAGGGATCGTGGCTACACCTTC.

The J gene is TRBJ2-6, the V gene TRBV14; D perhaps matches TRBD2 (6 bases). There are 18 residues in the CDR3. Germline V gene sequence: CDR1 SGHDN, CDR2 FVKESK. V lost 1 base, J lost 4 bases, and 17 bases lay in between. The CDR3 region has the DNA TGTGCCAGCAGCCAAGGAGGGACTTTGAGATCCGGGGCCAACGTCCTGACTTTC. Protein product: CASSQGGTLRSGANVLTF. The full variable domain, in which reference TRBV14 and TRBJ2-6 provide the parts outside the CDR3, is EAGVTQFPSHSVIEKGQTVTLRCDPISGHDNLYWYRRVMGKEIKFLLHFVKESKQDESGMPNNRFLAERTGGTYSTLKVQPAELEDSGVYFCASSQGGTLRSGANVLTFGAGSRLTVL.

In its sample, this clone was seen a few times. The sample carries other DNA sequences with the same CDR3. The V and J genes are TRBV25-1 and TRBJ1-6; 10 bases fit TRBD1. V shed 5 bases, J shed 8 bases, and the junction held 12 bases outside the gene matches. The germline gives CDR1 MGHDK, CDR2 SYGVNS. This CDR3 is 17 amino acids long. CDR3 sequence: CASSPGQGFSVHSPLHF. The CDR3 DNA follows: TGTGCCAGCAGTCCGGGACAGGGGTTTTCGGTACATTCACCCCTCCACTTT.

The chain uses TRBV19 and TRBJ2-4, with a possible D match to TRBD1 (8 bases). The CDR3 is 16 amino acids. The V gene lost 5 bases and the J gene lost 7 bases, with 21 bases spanning the gap. Germline values: CDR1 LNHDA, CDR2 SQIVND (reference sequence). CDR3: CASSLTRQGTINIQYF. CDR3 coding DNA: TGTGCCAGTAGTCTAACCCGACAGGGGACTATTAACATTCAGTACTTC.

The V gene is TRBV7-8, the J gene TRBJ2-3; 8 bases fit TRBD2. There are 20 residues in the CDR3. V gave up 5 bases and J gave up 1 base; unmatched junction bases: 20. The germline CDR1 and CDR2 sequences are SGHVS and FQNEAQ. DNA of the CDR3: TGTGCCAGCAGCCCCGACGGGGGGGCCTGGATCGCGGTAGGCACAGATACGCAGTATTTT. This sequence encodes CASSPDGGAWIAVGTDTQYF.

The chain links TRBV4-3 to TRBJ1-4, with 7 bases lining up with TRBD1. Trimming removed 3 bases from V and 6 bases from J; junction bases left unmatched: 13. Germline loops: CDR1 LGHNA, CDR2 YSLEER. The CDR3 has 17 residues. The CDR3 loop reads CASSQGKTGNPDEKLFF. The CDR3 bases are TGCGCCAGCAGCCAGGGTAAGACAGGGAATCCAGATGAAAAACTGTTTTTT.

In its sample, this clone was seen once. V is TRBV7-9 and J is TRBJ2-5; tentatively, D is TRBD2 (6 bases). CDR1 is SEHNR and CDR2 is FQNEAQ in the germline V gene (reference sequence). V was cut by 6 bases and J by 0 bases, with 14 bases left in between. The CDR3 is 15 amino acids. This chain's CDR3 is CASRPGLQYQETQYF. CDR3 nucleotides: TGTGCCAGCAGGCCGGGACTCCAGTACCAAGAGACCCAGTACTTC.

V and J are TRBV25-1 and TRBJ2-2, with unresolved D. Germline V CDR1 and CDR2: MGHDK, SYGVNS. V lost 8 bases to trimming and J lost 3 bases, with 7 bases between them. The CDR3 runs to 12 residues. The CDR3 reads CASATDTGELFF. Written as DNA, the CDR3 is TGTGCCAGCGCTACGGACACCGGGGAGCTGTTTTTT.